The clone carrying this T cell receptor beta chain appeared many times. This entry is derived from a study of T cells in Graves' hyperthyroidism and ophthalmopathy. Amplification of TCR beta CDR3 regions used RNA as the template. Carried out on the TCR CDR3, a first-round RT-PCR used the HTBI primer set. TCRdb reprocessed the multiplex PCR reads via MiXCR and lists one record per CDR3 protein. The sample has about 540,000 distinct CDR3 sequences, 46% seen once. The CDR3 has 13 amino acids. Germline CDR1 reads MNHNS; CDR2 reads SASEGT. Trimming took 4 bases from V and 4 from J; bases not matched to a gene: 2.

The TCR sequence derives from a woman aged 18-29 years with Graves' hyperthyroidism. The sample taken for sequencing was peripheral blood or thyroid tissue (not recorded which). The chain has TRBV6-1 and TRBJ2-5, with TRBD1 matching over 8 bases. CDR3 DNA sequence: TGTGCCAGCAGTGGGACAGGGCCAGAGACCCAGTACTTC. It is translated as CASSGTGPETQYF.